Following are 22 T cell receptor beta chains from one sample sequenced in a study of blood T cell repertoires in COVID-19. TCRdb keeps only in-frame clones here, not all; method: immunoSEQ multiplex PCR. This table holds about 69,000 clones, around 90% found once. The sample taken for sequencing was peripheral blood. These TCRs come from a man between 50 and 59 years old with acute or convalescent COVID-19.

This clone has a single count. V is TRBV27 and J is TRBJ2-1; 11 bases line up with TRBD2. With 11 bases clipped from V and 0 bases from J, the junction kept 15 bases outside the gene matches. This CDR3 comprises 18 residues. Germline V gene sequence: CDR1 MNHEY, CDR2 SMNVEV (reference sequence). In nucleotides, the CDR3 is TGTGCCCCCCGGAAGGTACTAGCGGGAGAGAGCTCCTACAATGAGCAGTTCTTC. The encoded protein is CAPRKVLAGESSYNEQFF.

A single count supports this clone. The CDR3 is CASSLVVAGTSKTQYF. The CDR3 coding sequence is TGCGCCAGCAGCTTGGTGGTAGCGGGGACGTCGAAGACCCAGTACTTC. The V call is TRBV5-1, the J call TRBJ2-5, with 8 bases matching TRBD2. The CDR3 totals 16 residues. Per the germline V gene, CDR1 is SGHRS and CDR2 is YFSETQ. Trimming removed 0 bases from V and 6 bases from J; junction bases left unmatched: 10.

The chain employs TRBV14 and TRBJ2-1, with TRBD2 matching 12 bases. There are 16 residues in the CDR3. The V segment lost 0 bases and the J segment 12 bases; nucleotides outside the gene matches: 9. Germline V gives CDR1 SGHDN, CDR2 FVKESK. The CDR3: CASSQDSSGRAGGQFF. In nucleotides, the CDR3 is TGTGCCAGCAGCCAAGATTCTAGCGGGAGGGCCGGGGGGCAGTTCTTC.

The chain has TRBV15 and TRBJ1-2, with 8 bases lining up with TRBD1. Unmatched junction bases numbered 6, after V lost 1 base and J lost 5 bases. Germline V gene data show CDR1 as LNHNV and CDR2 as YYDKDF (reference sequence). The CDR3 length is 15 residues. The CDR3 here is CATSRGPGQDYGYTF. DNA of the CDR3: TGTGCCACCAGCAGAGGGCCGGGACAGGATTATGGCTACACCTTC.

V usage is TRBV19 and J usage is TRBJ1-5; unclear D gene. CDR1 is LNHDA and CDR2 is SQIVND in the germline V gene (reference sequence). The CDR3 length is 15 residues. The ends were cut back, 3 bases at V and 0 bases at J, with 9 bases in the middle. CDR3 protein: CASSIFQNSNQPQHF. In DNA, the CDR3 is TGTGCCAGTAGTATTTTCCAAAATAGCAATCAGCCCCAGCATTTT.

The gene calls are TRBV6-2 or TRBV6-3 and TRBJ1-1; 7 bases align to TRBD1. CDR1 is MNHEY and CDR2 is SVGEGT in the germline V gene. V lost 2 bases and J lost 1; bases outside the gene matches: 4. The CDR3 covers 15 residues. Here the CDR3 reads CASSYRGRKNTEAFF. CDR3 sequence (DNA): TGTGCCAGCAGTTACAGGGGGCGCAAGAACACTGAAGCTTTCTTT.

V usage is TRBV4-1 and J usage is TRBJ2-1; 14 nucleotides align to TRBD2. The germline gives CDR1 MGHRA, CDR2 YSYEKL. The CDR3 length is 15 residues. Losses at the gene ends were 3 bases for V and 7 bases for J; bases not matched to a gene: 2. The CDR3, as DNA: TGCGCCAGCAGCCAGGGACTAGCGGGAGTAAATGAGCAGTTCTTC. It specifies CASSQGLAGVNEQFF.

The V and J genes are TRBV5-6 and TRBJ2-7, with 9 bases aligning to TRBD2. Germline V lookup: CDR1 SGHDT, CDR2 YYEEEE. The CDR3 is 17 amino acids. V lost 0 bases to trimming and J lost 1 base; unmatched junction nucleotides: 8. The DNA of the CDR3 is TGTGCCAGCAGCTTGGAGGGTGGGGGACTAGCATCCTACGAGCAGTACTTC. Translation: CASSLEGGGLASYEQYF. The full variable domain, its missing parts supplied by reference TRBV5-6 and TRBJ2-7, is DAGVTQSPTHLIKTRGQQVTLRCSPKSGHDTVSWYQQALGQGPQFIFQYYEEEERQRGNFPDRFSGHQFPNYSSELNVNALLLGDSALYLCASSLEGGGLASYEQYFGPGTRLTVT.

This sequence joins TRBV5-6 and TRBJ2-7; the match to TRBD2 covers 7 bases. The CDR3 contains 15 residues. Losses at the gene ends were 4 bases for V and 3 bases for J; bases not matched to a gene: 10. CDR1 and CDR2 (germline): SGHDT, YYEEEE. The DNA for the CDR3 is TGTGCCAGCAGCCGAGTGGGCGGGAGTATCTACGAGCAGTACTTC. This codes for CASSRVGGSIYEQYF.

This chain connects TRBV5-1 to TRBJ2-3; possibly TRBD2 for D (6 bases). This CDR3 contains 13 residues. V was shortened by 5 bases and J by 7 bases, with 14 bases between the two germline ends. CDR1 is SGHRS and CDR2 is YFSETQ in the germline V gene. CDR3 residues: CASSSESGHTQYF. Written as DNA, the CDR3 is TGCGCCAGCAGTTCCGAGAGCGGGCATACGCAGTATTTT.

Comments on this clone: Relative to the germline gene, one junction end is altered; a read error may explain this. This chain connects TRBV29-1 to TRBJ1-1; TRBD1 is a possible D gene (5 bases). CDR1 and CDR2 from the germline V gene are SQVTM and ANQGSEA. The CDR3 contains 11 residues. The DNA of the CDR3 is TGCAGCGTTGATCCGGGAGCGGGACTCCTCTTT. Amino acids: CSVDPGAGLLF.

The chain joins TRBV6-1 to TRBJ2-7; D perhaps matches TRBD2 (6 bases). Germline CDR1 is MNHNS and CDR2 is SASEGT. Trimming took off 3 bases at V and 1 base at J, with 19 bases between the two ends. The CDR3 loop spans 17 amino acids. Here the CDR3 DNA reads TGTGCCAGCAGTGATCTTAGCGGTTACCATTTATCCTACGAGCAGTACTTC. Translated, it gives CASSDLSGYHLSYEQYF.

The chain links TRBV3-1 (or the pseudogene TRBV3-2) to TRBJ2-7; D perhaps matches TRBD1 (6 bases). The CDR3 loop spans 15 amino acids. Germline CDR1 and CDR2: LGHDT and YNNKEL (reference sequence). With 4 bases removed from V and 1 base from J, the gap between germline ends came to 14 bases. The CDR3 DNA follows: TGTGCCAGCAGCCTCCGGGACACTGGTTCCTACGAGCAGTACTTC. Its translation: CASSLRDTGSYEQYF.

The chain couples TRBV5-8 to TRBJ1-5; 9 bases align to TRBD1. The germline V gene has CDR1 SGHTS and CDR2 YDEGEE. Losses at the gene ends were 4 bases for V and 4 bases for J; bases not matched to a gene: 6. The CDR3 sequence is 15 residues long. The CDR3 loop reads CASSAGTGINQPQHF. The CDR3 bases are TGTGCCAGCAGCGCGGGGACAGGGATAAATCAGCCCCAGCATTTT. Together with reference TRBV5-8 and TRBJ1-5, the CDR3 gives the full variable domain: EAGVTQSPTHLIKTRGQQATLRCSPISGHTSVYWYQQALGLGLQFLLWYDEGEERNRGNFPPRFSGRQFPNYSSELNVNALELEDSALYLCASSAGTGINQPQHFGDGTRLSIL.

The chain is built from TRBV20-1 and TRBJ2-5; TRBD2 is a possible D gene (5 bases). V was trimmed by 3 bases and J by 2 bases, leaving 13 bases between them. Germline loops: CDR1 DFQATT, CDR2 SNEGSKA (reference sequence). The CDR3 is made up of 14 amino acids. The CDR3 DNA sequence: TGCAGTGCTAGTGATAGCGCCGAGCAAGAGACCCAGTACTTC. Its translation: CSASDSAEQETQYF.

V gene TRBV27 combines with J gene TRBJ2-1; 8 positions match TRBD1. Trimming took 1 base from V and 2 from J; bases not matched to a gene: 4. The CDR3 extends over 16 amino acids. CDR1 is MNHEY and CDR2 is SMNVEV in the germline V gene (reference sequence). The CDR3 coding sequence is TGTGCCAGCAGTTTATACAGGGGGGCTGCCTACAATGAGCAGTTCTTC. As protein: CASSLYRGAAYNEQFF.

J is TRBJ2-3 and V is TRBV4-1; 10 bases agree with TRBD1. V dropped 0 bases and J dropped 1; count of bases not matched to a gene: 7. The CDR3 is 18 amino acids. Germline loops: CDR1 MGHRA, CDR2 YSYEKL. The CDR3 region is CASSQDGTGAWGTDTQYF. The CDR3 coding sequence is TGCGCCAGCAGCCAAGACGGGACAGGGGCCTGGGGCACAGATACGCAGTATTTT.

This clone was picked up one time. CDR3 loop: CASSNPLTASSNTEAFF. The CDR3 nucleotides are TGCGCCAGCAGTAACCCCCTGACAGCCTCCTCGAACACTGAAGCTTTCTTT. The rearrangement joins TRBV4-1 to TRBJ1-1, with a possible D match to TRBD1 (5 bases). The CDR3 covers 17 residues. From germline, CDR1 is MGHRA and CDR2 YSYEKL. V lost 6 bases and J lost 1, with 21 bases in between.

The V gene is TRBV18, the J gene TRBJ1-2; 10 bases map to TRBD1. V trimming: 2 bases; J trimming: 1 base; junction bases outside the gene matches: 10. CDR1 is KGHSH and CDR2 is LQKENI in the germline V gene. The CDR3 is 18 residues long. The chain's CDR3 is CASSPAGTGASINYGYTF. The CDR3 region has the DNA TGTGCCAGCTCACCAGCGGGGACAGGGGCCTCAATTAACTATGGCTACACCTTC.

The chain employs TRBV7-2 and TRBJ2-3; the D is unclear. V was trimmed by 4 bases and J by 5 bases, leaving 16 bases between them. The CDR3 is 15 residues long. CDR1 is SGHTA and CDR2 is FQGNSA in the germline V gene. CDR3 protein: CASSSAFAPRDTQYF. The CDR3 DNA reads TGTGCCAGCAGCTCCGCGTTCGCTCCACGAGATACGCAGTATTTT.

This clone has a single count. The chain uses TRBV24-1 and TRBJ1-2; D is possibly TRBD1 (5 bases). CDR3 length equals 15 residues. With 3 bases removed from V and 2 bases from J, the gap between germline ends came to 12 bases. Looked up from germline, CDR1 is KGHDR and CDR2 is SFDVKD. CDR3 sequence: CATSDRGRGNYGYTF. The CDR3 DNA reads TGTGCCACCAGTGATCGCGGGCGGGGGAACTATGGCTACACCTTC.

This chain links TRBV10-3 with TRBJ2-3; D might be TRBD1 (5 bases). The V end was cut by 6 bases, the J end by 4 bases, with 5 bases between. The CDR3 sequence is 11 residues long. Per the germline V gene, CDR1 is ENHRY and CDR2 is SYGVKD. In DNA form, the CDR3 reads TGTGCCATCAGCAGGGCAGATACGCAGTATTTT. Amino acids: CAISRADTQYF.